Here is one TCR beta chain with its context. Because the CDR3's place on the DNA is in doubt, the DNA is left out and the CDR3 is given as listed by TCRdb. The CDR3 comprises 13 residues, both ends counted. Germline CDR1 is LGHDT and CDR2 is YNNKEL (reference sequence). Seattle patients were enrolled during active infection and followed longitudinally. The data stem from a study of blood T cell repertoires in COVID-19. Study-wide background: Donors in the United States, Italy and Spain gave samples during acute or convalescent COVID-19. PBMCs, B-cell-depleted T cells, or T cells were the source of the cDNA or gDNA that made up the material.

Method: immunoSEQ multiplex PCR; TCRdb's copy keeps in-frame clones and lacks some. In the table there are about 390,000 clones, around 87% of which are singletons. The TCR comes from a woman in her sixties with COVID-19, enrolled during active disease. The V gene is TRBV3-1 (or the pseudogene TRBV3-2), the J gene TRBJ1-3; the D call TRBD1 from the table was never checked on the DNA. Sequenced input: peripheral blood. CDR3 sequence reads: CASSQKGGAPYIF.